This TCR beta chain was observed in a study of T cells after yellow fever vaccination. Per the germline V gene, CDR1 is DFQATT and CDR2 is SNEGSKA (reference sequence). The CDR3 consists of 14 residues. Trimming left V 8 bases short and J 5 bases short, with 16 bases between. This clonotype was observed a handful of times. Each CDR3 protein gets one entry after TCRdb re-called the 5' RACE reads with MiXCR. Of over 300,000 distinct CDR3 sequences in the sample, around 4% were seen once. The source was PBMCs, collected on the day of the yellow fever booster vaccination. This clonotype was sampled from a young man who received the YFV17D yellow fever vaccine. The chain recombines TRBV20-1 with TRBJ1-6, with D perhaps matching TRBD1 (6 bases). This CDR3 reads CSPRGGANNSPLHF. CDR3 bases: TGCAGTCCCCGGGGGGGGGCTAATAATTCACCCCTCCACTTT.